This TCR beta chain was found in a study of blood T cell repertoires in COVID-19. Study summary: In each case, the material was cDNA or gDNA derived from T cells, B-cell-depleted T cells, or PBMCs.

In the authors' methods: The authors estimated nucleated cell counts from reference gene primer amplification. Measured with immunoSEQ multiplex PCR; TCRdb has only the in-frame clones, and not every one. That table is the source of V, J and clone size, and D and trimming were worked out from the DNA. In the table there are about 440,000 clones, roughly 85% of which are singletons. The receptor comes from a woman younger than 35 with acute COVID-19. The sequenced material came from PBMCs or T cells enriched from blood (not recorded which).

Here the CDR3 reads CASTLRASGTSTDTQYF. CDR3 DNA: TGCGCCAGCACCTTAAGGGCTAGCGGAACTAGCACAGATACGCAGTATTTT. The rearrangement uses TRBV5-1 and TRBJ2-3; 7 nucleotides align to TRBD2. In germline, CDR1 is SGHRS, CDR2 YFSETQ. The CDR3 sequence is 17 residues long. The J segment lost 0 bases and the V segment lost 6 bases, leaving 13 bases of the junction unmatched.